These T cell receptor beta chains were read from a single sample in a study of OX40 agonist ivuxolimab in advanced cancers. Measured with immunoSEQ multiplex PCR; TCRdb has only the in-frame clones, and not every one. The sample has fewer than 100,000 clones, around nine tenths seen once. Sequences were derived from CD4+ or CD8+ T cells sorted from blood, sampled in a trial of the OX40 agonist ivuxolimab. These receptor sequences come from an adult with an advanced solid tumor such as melanoma, head and neck, liver or kidney cancer. CDR3s include the opening cysteine and the closing phenylalanine or tryptophan. The D gene is left open where the match is weak.

d_call,v_call,j_call,cdr3_nt,cdr3_aa
TRBD2,TRBV27,TRBJ2-7,TGTGCCAGCAGTGTAGCTAGCGGGAGGGCCAGCGAGCAGTACTTC,CASSVASGRASEQYF
-,TRBV27,TRBJ2-6,TGTGCCAGCAGTTCTAATGGGTTCTCTGGGGCCAACGTCCTGACTTTC,CASSSNGFSGANVLTF
-,TRBV11-1,TRBJ2-7,TGTGCCAGCAGCCCGCTCAAATCAGTGAACTCCTACGAGCAGTACTTC,CASSPLKSVNSYEQYF
-,TRBV7-9,TRBJ2-5,TGTGCCAGCAGCCGCGGGGACGGGCAAGAGACCCAGTACTTC,CASSRGDGQETQYF
-,TRBV5-1,TRBJ2-7,TGCGCCAGCAGCTTGTTGGGGGTTCACGAGCAGTACTTC,CASSLLGVHEQYF
-,TRBV21-1,TRBJ1-3,TGTGCCAGCAGCAAAGTAGGGACGGGACAGGGGCCTGGTGGAAACACCATATATTTT,CASSKVGTGQGPGGNTIYF
-,TRBV21-1,TRBJ2-4,TGTGCCAGCAGCAACGACCGGATAGCCAAAAACATTCAGTACTTC,CASSNDRIAKNIQYF
-,TRBV27,TRBJ1-1,TGTGCCAGCAGTGGCGCAGGGCGAATCACTGAAGCTTTCTTT,CASSGAGRITEAFF
-,TRBV28,TRBJ1-1,TGTGCCAGCAGAGACCGGGACGGAGGACCTGAAGCTTTCTTT,CASRDRDGGPEAFF
-,TRBV6-6,TRBJ2-1,TGTGCCAGCAGTTACATGGTTGGTGGTGGCGGTGAGCAGTTCTTC,CASSYMVGGGGEQFF
-,TRBV28,TRBJ1-1,TGTGCCAGCAGTTCCCATGGGGGGATGAACACTGAAGCTTTCTTT,CASSSHGGMNTEAFF
-,TRBV7-3,TRBJ1-1,TGTGCCAGCAGCCCGCGTCGGCGGCCTGAAGCTTTCTTT,CASSPRRRPEAFF